A single sample gave rise to the 11 T cell receptor beta chains below, sequenced in a study of blood T cell repertoires in COVID-19. The repertoire was sequenced with immunoSEQ multiplex PCR; TCRdb's copy has only in-frame clones and lacks some. The sample includes some 230,000 clones, roughly 83% of them seen just once. The sequenced sample was peripheral blood. The source is a woman between 45 and 60 years old with acute or convalescent COVID-19.

V gene TRBV5-5 combines with J gene TRBJ1-5, with 8 nucleotides matching TRBD1. The V and J ends lost 4 bases and 7 bases, in that order; junction bases with no gene match: 7. Germline CDR1 is SGHKS and CDR2 is YYEKEE (reference sequence). There are 14 residues in the CDR3. CDR3 loop: CASSGSQGAQPQHF. The CDR3 DNA sequence: TGTGCCAGCAGCGGATCCCAGGGGGCCCAGCCCCAGCATTTT.

The chain joins TRBV2 to TRBJ1-5; D ambiguous. The ends were cut back, 3 bases at V and 8 bases at J, with 11 bases in the middle. The CDR3 has 13 residues. Germline CDR1 is SNHLY and CDR2 is FYNNEI. DNA for the CDR3: TGTGCCAGCAGTGAGTTACAGCTCAAGCCCCAGCATTTT. Encoded protein: CASSELQLKPQHF.

The J gene is TRBJ2-1, the V gene TRBV5-4; TRBD2 matches at 10 bases. V gave up 0 bases and J gave up 9 bases; unmatched junction bases: 6. The CDR3 loop spans 15 amino acids. The germline gives CDR1 SGHNT, CDR2 YYREEE (reference sequence). CDR3 sequence reads: CASSLGTSGPGEQFF. CDR3 in DNA: TGTGCCAGCAGCTTGGGGACTAGCGGACCTGGTGAGCAGTTCTTC.

The chain combines TRBV3-1 (or the pseudogene TRBV3-2) with TRBJ2-3; D gene uncertain. The CDR3 totals 13 residues. CDR1 is LGHDT and CDR2 is YNNKEL in the germline V gene (reference sequence). Trimming shortened V by 3 bases and J by 0 bases, and 4 bases separated the two germline ends. CDR3 loop: CASSHQSTDTQYF. CDR3 coding DNA: TGTGCCAGCAGCCATCAGAGCACAGATACGCAGTATTTT.

V gene TRBV12-3 or TRBV12-4 combines with J gene TRBJ2-7; TRBD1 might be the D (6 bases). This CDR3 region has 13 residues. V dropped 5 bases and J dropped 3 bases, with 11 bases sitting between them. CDR3 sequence (DNA): TGTGCCAGCAGTACGGGACATCTCTACGAGCAGTACTTC. As protein: CASSTGHLYEQYF.

The genes are TRBV30 and TRBJ2-1; possibly TRBD2 for D (7 bases). Deletions cut 3 bases from V and 6 bases from J, with 15 bases between. Germline V gives CDR1 GTSNPN, CDR2 SVGIG (reference sequence). This CDR3 region has 14 residues. CDR3 bases: TGTGCCTGGAGGTTCGGGGGGCCTATCAATGAGCAGTTCTTC. Translating gives CAWRFGGPINEQFF.

The chain is built from TRBV7-2 and TRBJ2-5; TRBD2 aligns across 9 bases. The CDR3 loop spans 15 amino acids. Germline CDR1 and CDR2: SGHTA and FQGNSA. V gave up 1 base and J gave up 3 bases; unmatched junction bases: 3. The DNA for the CDR3 is TGTGCCAGCAGCTTAGTAGCGGGAGTGGAAGAGACCCAGTACTTC. The encoded protein is CASSLVAGVEETQYF.

The chain recombines TRBV19 with TRBJ1-6, with 7 bases matching TRBD1. CDR1 is LNHDA and CDR2 is SQIVND in the germline V gene (reference sequence). Unmatched junction bases numbered 8, after V lost 5 bases and J lost 1 base. The CDR3 consists of 17 residues. The CDR3 is CASSVETGRSYNSPLHF. The CDR3 DNA reads as TGTGCCAGTAGTGTGGAGACAGGGAGATCCTATAATTCACCCCTCCACTTT.

This chain joins TRBV24-1 and TRBJ2-5; 9 bases fit TRBD1. This CDR3 is built from 16 residues. Germline V gene data show CDR1 as KGHDR and CDR2 as SFDVKD. The V segment lost 4 bases and the J segment 4 bases; nucleotides outside the gene matches: 9. The CDR3 DNA reads as TGTGCCACCAGTGAAGGCGGGACAGGGCCATCAGAGACCCAGTACTTC. Translated: CATSEGGTGPSETQYF.

The chain combines TRBV7-2 with TRBJ2-7; 8 bases fit TRBD2. The germline V gene encodes CDR1 SGHTA and CDR2 FQGNSA. The ends lost 5 bases at V and 3 bases at J; junction bases unmatched: 9. The CDR3 sequence is 15 residues long. The CDR3 here is CASSPLTSEYYEQYF. Here the CDR3 DNA reads TGTGCCAGCAGCCCACTGACTAGCGAGTACTACGAGCAGTACTTC. Based on the CDR3 plus reference TRBV7-2 and TRBJ2-7, the full variable domain is GAGVSQSPSNKVTEKGKDVELRCDPISGHTALYWYRQSLGQGLEFLIYFQGNSAPDKSGLPSDRFSAERTGGSVSTLTIQRTQQEDSAVYLCASSPLTSEYYEQYFGPGTRLTVT.

The V and J genes are TRBV11-2 and TRBJ2-5, with D maybe TRBD1 (6 bases). Germline V gives CDR1 SGHAT, CDR2 FQNNGV. Trimming cost V 1 base and J 3 bases, with 12 bases left between them. The CDR3 totals 15 residues. CDR3 sequence: CASSLGTVAKETQYF. The CDR3 region has the DNA TGTGCCAGCAGCTTAGGGACAGTAGCCAAAGAGACCCAGTACTTC.